The 14 T cell receptor beta chains given below trace back to one sample, sequenced in a study of CD8 T cells in Susac syndrome. With random hexamers, reverse transcription was performed on about 0.45 to 1 ug of RNA. TCRdb used MiXCR to reprocess the immunoSEQ multiplex PCR reads, holding one entry per CDR3 protein. There are some 170,000 distinct CDR3 sequences in the sample; roughly 95% occur only once, and approximately 0.1% lies in the top ten. The sample was CD4+ T cells from PBMCs. All receptors derive from a human donor in good health.

V and J are TRBV7-2 and TRBJ1-1; maybe TRBD1 (5 bases). This CDR3 comprises 13 residues. Germline V gives CDR1 SGHTA, CDR2 FQGNSA. Trimming took 2 bases from V and 10 from J, leaving 14 bases between them. The CDR3 nucleotides read TGTGCCAGCAGCTTAAACGGGGGTCGGATAGCTTTCTTT. It codes for CASSLNGGRIAFF.

The rearrangement joins TRBV28 to TRBJ2-6, with unresolved D. Between the trimmed V and J ends, which lost 9 bases and 0 bases, there was a span of 6 bases. The CDR3 is 13 residues long. CDR1 is MDHEN and CDR2 is SYDVKM in the germline V gene. In DNA, the CDR3 is TGTGCCAGTTGGAGCTCTGGGGCCAACGTCCTGACTTTC. It yields the protein CASWSSGANVLTF.

The chain combines TRBV28 with TRBJ2-3, with 7 bases that match TRBD1. The CDR3 runs 15 residues. The J segment lost 1 base and the V segment lost 3 bases, leaving 4 bases of the junction unmatched. Germline loops: CDR1 MDHEN, CDR2 SYDVKM. CDR3 nucleotides: TGTGCCAGCAGTTTCCGGGACAGACGCACAGATACGCAGTATTTT. Its translation: CASSFRDRRTDTQYF.

The rearrangement links TRBV24-1 to TRBJ2-1; TRBD1 agrees at 7 bases. The J segment lost 10 bases and the V segment lost 4 bases, leaving 6 bases of the junction unmatched. Germline CDR1 is KGHDR and CDR2 is SFDVKD. CDR3 length equals 13 residues. In DNA form, the CDR3 reads TGTGCCACCAGTGACTCGGGACAGTTGGAGCAGTTCTTC. Encoded protein: CATSDSGQLEQFF.

The genes are TRBV30 and TRBJ2-3; 7 positions agree with TRBD1. Trimming removed 3 bases from V and 1 base from J; junction bases left unmatched: 7. This CDR3 comprises 15 residues. CDR1 is GTSNPN, CDR2 SVGIG, per germline (reference sequence). CDR3 sequence (DNA): TGTGCCTGGAGCGGAACAGGGGTAGGCACAGATACGCAGTATTTT. Translation gives CAWSGTGVGTDTQYF. Combining the CDR3 with reference TRBV30 and TRBJ2-3 gives the whole variable domain SQTIHQWPATLVQPVGSPLSLECTVEGTSNPNLYWYRQAAGRGLQLLFYSVGIGQISSEVPQNLSASRPQDRQFILSSKKLLLSDSGFYLCAWSGTGVGTDTQYFGPGTRLTVL.

This clonotype appeared a single time. The chain uses TRBV24-1 and TRBJ2-1, with 7 bases lining up with TRBD1. J lost 2 bases, V lost 4 bases, and 4 bases had no gene match. CDR1 and CDR2 (germline): KGHDR, SFDVKD. The CDR3 consists of 15 residues. The CDR3 protein is CATSDGDSTYNEQFF. The CDR3 region has the DNA TGTGCCACCAGTGACGGGGACAGTACCTACAATGAGCAGTTCTTC.

This clonotype showed up just once. The CDR3 region is CASSRTGAMETQYF. DNA for the CDR3: TGTGCCAGCAGTAGGACAGGGGCAATGGAGACCCAGTACTTC. This sequence joins TRBV12-3 or TRBV12-4 and TRBJ2-5, with TRBD1 matching 9 bases. Trimming at V came to 5 bases and at J to 5 bases, leaving 6 bases not matched to a gene. The CDR3 runs 14 residues.

J is TRBJ2-6 and V is TRBV30; D not certain. Per germline, CDR1 GTSNPN and CDR2 SVGIG (reference sequence). The CDR3 covers 16 residues. Trimming stripped 3 bases from V and 0 bases from J, with 12 bases between. CDR3 residues: CAWRDPGTSGANVLTF. The CDR3 nucleotides are TGTGCCTGGAGAGATCCCGGCACCTCTGGGGCCAACGTCCTGACTTTC.

The genes are TRBV28 and TRBJ2-3; 9 bases fit TRBD1. Unmatched junction bases numbered 4, after V lost 9 bases and J lost 3 bases. The CDR3 sequence is 13 residues long. Per the germline V gene, CDR1 is MDHEN and CDR2 is SYDVKM. The CDR3 loop is CASYRGRTDTQYF. The CDR3 coding sequence is TGTGCCAGTTACAGGGGGCGGACAGATACGCAGTATTTT.

This chain joins TRBV20-1 and TRBJ1-5; unclear D gene. The V gene's germline CDR1 is DFQATT and CDR2 SNEGSKA (reference sequence). V was trimmed by 1 base and J by 3 bases, leaving 13 bases between them. The CDR3 runs 15 residues. The CDR3 here is CSARGAGRTNQPQHF. The CDR3, as DNA: TGCAGTGCTAGAGGGGCAGGAAGGACCAATCAGCCCCAGCATTTT.

The rearrangement joins TRBV30 to TRBJ2-1, with TRBD2 matching over 8 bases. Looked up from germline, CDR1 is GTSNPN and CDR2 is SVGIG (reference sequence). The junction had 13 bases not matched to a gene; V was cut back by 2 bases and J by 10 bases. CDR3 length: 15 amino acids. CDR3 in DNA: TGTGCCTGGAGTTGGAGAGGAGCGGGAGCAAGAGAGCAGTTCTTC. Protein product: CAWSWRGAGAREQFF.

J is TRBJ2-3 and V is TRBV18, with 8 bases identical to TRBD2. The CDR3 sequence is 17 residues long. Trimming at V came to 6 bases and at J to 1 base, leaving 12 bases not matched to a gene. Germline loops: CDR1 KGHSH, CDR2 LQKENI. CDR3 region: CASSLKQGLVGTDTQYF. The CDR3 bases are TGTGCCAGCTCCCTGAAGCAGGGACTAGTAGGCACAGATACGCAGTATTTT.

The chain employs TRBV12-3 or TRBV12-4 and TRBJ2-1; D might be TRBD1 or TRBD2, each matching 5 bases. This CDR3 comprises 13 residues. The V and J ends lost 4 bases and 12 bases respectively, with 16 bases between them. CDR3 in DNA: TGTGCCAGCAGTTCCCCGATTACTGGGGGGCAGTTCTTC. Translating gives CASSSPITGGQFF.

The rearrangement uses TRBV4-3 and TRBJ2-2; D remains unclear. Trimming shortened V by 3 bases and J by 0 bases, and 8 bases separated the two germline ends. This CDR3 region has 15 residues. Germline V gives CDR1 LGHNA, CDR2 YSLEER. CDR3 coding DNA: TGCGCCAGCAGCCAGCGATTCGCGAACACCGGGGAGCTGTTTTTT. This translates into CASSQRFANTGELFF.